The present T cell receptor (beta chain) was sequenced within a study of PD-1 blockade in mismatch repair-deficient tumors. About the study: Enrolled about 2013-2016, patients had progressing, pretreated mismatch repair-deficient cancers of 11 to 13 types.

Overall study findings and caveats: Tumor-resident clones, often absent from pretreatment blood, expanded after pembrolizumab and then contracted.

All patients were mismatch repair deficient, assessed by either PCR or immunohistochemistry. TCR sequencing covered a few patients who responded to pembrolizumab. A remark on this clone: Its antigen is not identified.

The CDR3 contains 15 residues. V shed 7 bases, J shed 2 bases, and the junction held 6 bases outside the gene matches. Germline V lookup: CDR1 SGHAT, CDR2 FQNNGV. Generated by immunoSEQ multiplex PCR, the TCRdb table keeps only in-frame clones and is missing some. The sample holds under 75,000 clones, 88% seen once. The source material was peripheral blood, sampled 52 weeks after starting pembrolizumab. The V and J genes are TRBV11-2 and TRBJ2-2; 8 bases agree with TRBD1. This clonotype originated in an adult with mismatch repair-deficient cancer. This CDR3 is CASIGTGRNTGELFF. In DNA, the CDR3 is TGTGCCAGCATCGGGACAGGACGAAACACCGGGGAGCTGTTTTTT.